Each of the 32 T cell receptor beta chains below was sequenced from the same sample in a study of technical replicates of blood from a handful of donors. Measured with immunoSEQ multiplex PCR; TCRdb has only the in-frame clones, and not every one. The repertoire includes more than 90,000 clones, approximately 96% of them detected once, and less than 0.25% sits in the top ten. Sequences were obtained from T cells isolated from PBMCs. The receptors shown here come from a human donor in good health.

Only one count was recorded for this clone. This chain uses TRBV6-1 with TRBJ2-1; TRBD2 matches 7 bases. Germline trimming cut 0 bases from V and 8 bases from J; bases unmatched to any gene: 7. Germline CDR1 and CDR2: MNHNS and SASEGT. The CDR3 spans 15 residues. This CDR3 is CASSEAILAVYEQFF. For the CDR3, the DNA is TGTGCCAGCAGTGAAGCGATCCTAGCGGTCTATGAGCAGTTCTTC.

The V and J genes are TRBV4-1 and TRBJ2-5, with 7 nucleotides matching TRBD2. The CDR3 totals 17 residues. J was trimmed by 2 bases and V by 1 base; bases with no gene match: 10. CDR1 and CDR2 (germline): MGHRA, YSYEKL. This CDR3 reads CASSQVGHSSGQETQYF. Written as DNA, the CDR3 is TGCGCCAGCAGCCAAGTAGGACACTCTAGCGGACAAGAGACCCAGTACTTC.

This chain joins TRBV30 and TRBJ1-2; D is undetermined. Germline V CDR1 and CDR2: GTSNPN, SVGIG (reference sequence). This CDR3 contains 13 residues. Trimming took 1 base from V and 3 from J, leaving 9 bases between them. The CDR3 DNA follows: TGTGCCTGGAGTGCTACCTTTGACTATGGCTACACCTTC. Its protein is CAWSATFDYGYTF.

This sequence joins TRBV19 and TRBJ1-1, with a tentative D call TRBD1 (5 bases). This CDR3 has 15 amino acids. The V and J ends lost 3 bases and 1 base respectively, with 12 bases between them. Germline CDR1 reads LNHDA; CDR2 reads SQIVND (reference sequence). The CDR3 is CASSISGGGNTEAFF. DNA of the CDR3: TGTGCCAGTAGTATTTCCGGGGGTGGGAACACTGAAGCTTTCTTT.

The genes are TRBV6-1 and TRBJ2-6, with TRBD2 identical over 7 bases. This CDR3 has 18 residues. Unmatched junction bases numbered 7, after V lost 2 bases and J lost 0 bases. In germline, CDR1 is MNHNS, CDR2 SASEGT. For the CDR3, the DNA is TGTGCCAGCAGTGAATCAGCGGGACCGATCTCTGGGGCCAACGTCCTGACTTTC. This translates into CASSESAGPISGANVLTF.

The chain links TRBV5-1 to TRBJ1-1; D is possibly TRBD1 (5 bases). From germline, CDR1 is SGHRS and CDR2 YFSETQ. The CDR3 has 15 residues. V lost 0 bases and J lost 4, with 13 bases in between. CDR3 in DNA: TGCGCCAGCAGCTTGGCCGGTATACAGGCCACTGAAGCTTTCTTT. It specifies CASSLAGIQATEAFF.

CDR3 coding DNA: TGTGCCAGCAGCGTAGCCGGAGGGACCCAGTACTTC. Protein product: CASSVAGGTQYF. This chain links TRBV9 with TRBJ2-5; D might be TRBD2 (5 bases). This CDR3 is built from 12 residues. The germline V and J ends were trimmed by 0 bases and 7 bases, with 7 bases remaining between them. From germline, CDR1 is SGDLS and CDR2 YYNGEE.

This clone has only one observation. The chain couples TRBV30 to TRBJ2-1; D gene unclear. The length of the CDR3 is 15 residues. V lost 1 base and J lost 5, with 15 bases in between. Germline V lookup: CDR1 GTSNPN, CDR2 SVGIG (reference sequence). The CDR3 bases are TGTGCCTGGAGTGCCCGACTCTCCCGGGACAATGAGCAGTTCTTC. This encodes CAWSARLSRDNEQFF.

The chain links TRBV7-9 to TRBJ2-1; the match to TRBD1 covers 7 bases. V lost 5 bases, J lost 9 bases, and 4 bases stayed unmatched. Germline V gives CDR1 SEHNR, CDR2 FQNEAQ (reference sequence). CDR3 size: 12 residues. The CDR3, as DNA: TGTGCCAGCAGCCTAGACAGGGCTGAGCAGTTCTTC. Its protein is CASSLDRAEQFF.

CDR3 nucleotide sequence: TGTGCCAGCAGCCCGGGTGAAGGGCGGGGGAACATTCAGTACTTC. Translation: CASSPGEGRGNIQYF. The chain carries TRBV7-9 and TRBJ2-4, with 7 bases that match TRBD2. Germline V lookup: CDR1 SEHNR, CDR2 FQNEAQ (reference sequence). The length of the CDR3 is 15 residues. The V segment lost 5 bases and the J segment 7 bases; nucleotides outside the gene matches: 11.

The chain combines TRBV5-6 with TRBJ1-1; D is uncertain. V dropped 1 base and J dropped 12 bases, with 16 bases sitting between them. Germline values: CDR1 SGHDT, CDR2 YYEEEE. This CDR3 has 13 residues. CDR3 in DNA: TGTGCCAGCAGCTTGCTGGAGGAGATATATACTTTCTTT. Its protein is CASSLLEEIYTFF.

The chain has TRBV29-1 and TRBJ2-4; tentatively, D is TRBD2 (6 bases). Per the germline V gene, CDR1 is SQVTM and CDR2 is ANQGSEA. This CDR3 contains 13 residues. V lost 3 bases, J lost 0 bases, and 6 bases lay in between. The CDR3 is CSVEGGAKNIQYF. The DNA of the CDR3 is TGCAGCGTTGAGGGGGGAGCCAAAAACATTCAGTACTTC.

The chain carries TRBV4-2 and TRBJ2-7, with 13 bases matching TRBD2. The CDR3 contains 18 residues. The V segment lost 2 bases and the J segment 4 bases; nucleotides outside the gene matches: 11. CDR1 and CDR2 from the germline V gene are LGHNA and YNFKEQ. In DNA form, the CDR3 reads TGTGCCAGCAGCCAAAATCCCGGGACTAGCGGGATTATGTACGAGCAGTACTTC. This sequence encodes CASSQNPGTSGIMYEQYF.

The DNA of the CDR3 is TGTGCAAGAGGGAGCCTGGAGACCCAGTACTTC. Its protein is CARGSLETQYF. J is TRBJ2-5 and V is TRBV30, with D possibly TRBD2 on 5 matching bases. In germline, CDR1 is GTSNPN, CDR2 SVGIG (reference sequence). This CDR3 has 11 amino acids. Filled out from reference TRBV30 and TRBJ2-5, the complete variable domain reads SQTIHQWPATLVQPVGSPLSLECTVEGTSNPNLYWYRQAAGRGLQLLFYSVGIGQISSEVPQNLSASRPQDRQFILSSKKLLLSDSGFYLCARGSLETQYFGPGTRLLVL.

The rearrangement joins TRBV27 to TRBJ1-2; D is ambiguous. The germline V gene has CDR1 MNHEY and CDR2 SMNVEV (reference sequence). CDR3 length equals 15 residues. Trimming took 3 bases from V and 4 from J, leaving 15 bases between them. This CDR3 reads CASSFDRGTPYGYTF. CDR3 coding DNA: TGTGCCAGCAGTTTTGATCGAGGCACCCCCTATGGCTACACCTTC.

This chain connects TRBV28 to TRBJ2-5; 10 nucleotides match TRBD2. After removal of 6 bases from V and 5 bases from J, the junction contained 12 bases not matched to a gene. The germline V gene encodes CDR1 MDHEN and CDR2 SYDVKM. This CDR3 contains 16 residues. In nucleotides, the CDR3 is TGTGCCAGCAGCCCCCTCCTAGCGGGAGATGGGGAGACCCAGTACTTC. Protein product: CASSPLLAGDGETQYF.

This rearrangement joins TRBV4-2 to TRBJ2-1; 9 bases align to TRBD1. V lost 2 bases, J lost 9 bases, and 5 bases stayed unmatched. This CDR3 region has 14 residues. The germline CDR1 and CDR2 sequences are LGHNA and YNFKEQ. The CDR3 sequence: CASSQPGQGGEQFF. CDR3 DNA: TGTGCCAGCAGCCAACCGGGACAGGGAGGTGAGCAGTTCTTC.

The J gene is TRBJ2-2, the V gene TRBV5-1; 10 bases map to TRBD2. In germline, CDR1 is SGHRS, CDR2 YFSETQ. The CDR3 loop spans 19 amino acids. V trimming: 1 base; J trimming: 1 base; junction bases outside the gene matches: 10. CDR3 amino acids: CASSLWASGGLVNTGELFF. Here the CDR3 DNA reads TGCGCCAGCAGCTTGTGGGCTAGCGGGGGTCTAGTGAACACCGGGGAGCTGTTTTTT.

This clone was seen a single time. The chain is built from TRBV5-1 and TRBJ2-3, with TRBD2 matching 11 bases. Germline CDR1 is SGHRS and CDR2 is YFSETQ. CDR3 length equals 16 residues. The J segment lost 0 bases and the V segment lost 0 bases, leaving 0 bases of the junction unmatched. This CDR3 is CASSLGTSGSTDTQYF. The DNA of the CDR3 is TGCGCCAGCAGCTTGGGGACTAGCGGGAGCACAGATACGCAGTATTTT.

This sequence joins TRBV7-6 and TRBJ2-1; possible D gene TRBD2, 5 bases. V was clipped by 5 bases and J by 0 bases, with 14 bases between them. The CDR3 spans 16 residues. From germline, CDR1 is SGHVS and CDR2 FNYEAQ. The CDR3 region is CASSERRESSYNEQFF. Here the CDR3 DNA reads TGTGCCAGCAGCGAACGACGGGAAAGCTCCTACAATGAGCAGTTCTTC. Drawing the rest from reference TRBV7-6 and TRBJ2-1, the complete variable domain is GAGVSQSPRYKVTKRGQDVALRCDPISGHVSLYWYRQALGQGPEFLTYFNYEAQQDKSGLPNDRFSAERPEGSISTLTIQRTEQRDSAMYRCASSERRESSYNEQFFGPGTRLTVL.

The rearrangement links TRBV2 to TRBJ1-3; 7 bases are a match to TRBD1. CDR3 length equals 13 residues. Germline V gives CDR1 SNHLY, CDR2 FYNNEI. Germline trimming cut 8 bases from V and 2 bases from J; bases unmatched to any gene: 3. CDR3 coding DNA: TGTGCCAGCGACGGGACAGCTGGAAACACCATATATTTT. Translated: CASDGTAGNTIYF.

The J gene is TRBJ1-2, the V gene TRBV6-5; no clear D gene. The V and J ends lost 4 bases and 7 bases respectively, with 16 bases between them. This CDR3 contains 14 residues. The germline gives CDR1 MNHEY, CDR2 SVGAGI. In DNA, the CDR3 is TGTGCCAGCAGTTTGGTCGGTTCGGGGAGTGGCTACACCTTC. Translating gives CASSLVGSGSGYTF.

The chain recombines TRBV6-5 with TRBJ1-3; D is unresolved. CDR3 length: 14 residues. The V end lost 6 bases, the J end lost 3 bases, and 12 bases lay between the germline ends. Germline lookup yields CDR1 MNHEY and CDR2 SVGAGI. The CDR3 DNA follows: TGTGCCAGCAGCCCGGACTTCTTTGGAAACACCATATATTTT. It encodes CASSPDFFGNTIYF.

This clone was recorded only once. This chain links TRBV19 with TRBJ2-3; 9 bases match TRBD1. The ends lost 10 bases at V and 6 bases at J; junction bases unmatched: 14. The CDR3 is 15 residues long. Germline V gene lookup returns CDR1 LNHDA and CDR2 SQIVND (reference sequence). The CDR3 spells CATRIGQGFLDTQYF. In DNA, the CDR3 is TGTGCCACCAGAATTGGACAGGGGTTTTTGGATACGCAGTATTTT.

This chain's CDR3 is CASSTGTGTGELFF. CDR3 in DNA: TGCGCCAGCAGCACGGGGACAGGCACCGGGGAGCTGTTTTTT. The rearrangement uses TRBV5-1 and TRBJ2-2, with 8 bases lining up with TRBD1. The CDR3 extends over 14 amino acids. The trim removed 4 bases at V and 4 bases at J, leaving 3 bases unmatched. CDR1 and CDR2 (germline): SGHRS, YFSETQ.

The rearrangement links TRBV7-9 to TRBJ2-7, with 9 positions matching TRBD1. Germline CDR1 is SEHNR and CDR2 is FQNEAQ (reference sequence). The CDR3 spans 15 residues. Trimming removed 2 bases from V and 0 bases from J; junction bases left unmatched: 2. The CDR3 nucleotides are TGTGCCAGCAGCTTACCGACAGGGGGCTCCTACGAGCAGTACTTC. Translated, it gives CASSLPTGGSYEQYF.

The CDR3 DNA reads as TGTGCCAGCAGGCCCATAGGGAGCTCCTACAATGAGCAGTTCTTC. Translated, it gives CASRPIGSSYNEQFF. The chain recombines TRBV27 with TRBJ2-1; the D gene is possibly TRBD2 (5 bases). V lost 6 bases and J lost 0, with 12 bases in between. The CDR3 sequence is 15 residues long. Germline V gene lookup returns CDR1 MNHEY and CDR2 SMNVEV (reference sequence).

This chain joins TRBV6-6 and TRBJ1-2; 8 nucleotides agree with TRBD1. CDR1 is MNHNY and CDR2 is SVGAGI in the germline V gene (reference sequence). J lost 7 bases, V lost 6 bases, and 7 bases had no gene match. The CDR3 is 13 amino acids. In DNA, the CDR3 is TGTGCCAGCAGGGGCCATACAGGGGGTGGCTACACCTTC. It yields the protein CASRGHTGGGYTF.

This chain connects TRBV4-2 to TRBJ1-3; possible D gene TRBD1, 5 bases. CDR1 is LGHNA, CDR2 YNFKEQ, per germline. The V end lost 1 base, the J end lost 1 base, and 5 bases lay between the germline ends. The CDR3 is 14 amino acids. The CDR3 region is CASSQAGSGNTIYF. The CDR3, as DNA: TGTGCCAGCAGCCAAGCAGGGTCTGGAAACACCATATATTTT.

The chain combines TRBV5-5 with TRBJ2-1; 15 bases align to TRBD2. Germline V gene data show CDR1 as SGHKS and CDR2 as YYEKEE (reference sequence). Trimming took 4 bases from V and 7 from J; bases not matched to a gene: 12. CDR3 length: 18 residues. The CDR3 DNA sequence: TGTGCCAGCAGCCACGGACTAGCGGGAGGGCCTCGAGTAAATGAGCAGTTCTTC. As protein: CASSHGLAGGPRVNEQFF.

J is TRBJ2-5 and V is TRBV30; a weak D match, TRBD2 (6 bases). CDR1 is GTSNPN and CDR2 is SVGIG in the germline V gene (reference sequence). V shed 5 bases and J shed 6 bases, with 25 bases lying between them. The CDR3 consists of 16 residues. CDR3 DNA: TGTGCCTGGGAGGGGTTCGGGGGTGAAGGAAGGAAGACCCAGTACTTC. Translated, it gives CAWEGFGGEGRKTQYF.

V and J are TRBV11-1 and TRBJ1-1; possible D gene TRBD1, 5 bases. The germline V gene encodes CDR1 SGHAT and CDR2 FQDESV (reference sequence). V was shortened by 2 bases and J by 3 bases, with 13 bases between the two germline ends. This CDR3 spans 15 amino acids. As DNA, the CDR3 is TGTGCCAGCAGCTTATGGGAGGGGTCGTACACTGAAGCTTTCTTT. It encodes CASSLWEGSYTEAFF.